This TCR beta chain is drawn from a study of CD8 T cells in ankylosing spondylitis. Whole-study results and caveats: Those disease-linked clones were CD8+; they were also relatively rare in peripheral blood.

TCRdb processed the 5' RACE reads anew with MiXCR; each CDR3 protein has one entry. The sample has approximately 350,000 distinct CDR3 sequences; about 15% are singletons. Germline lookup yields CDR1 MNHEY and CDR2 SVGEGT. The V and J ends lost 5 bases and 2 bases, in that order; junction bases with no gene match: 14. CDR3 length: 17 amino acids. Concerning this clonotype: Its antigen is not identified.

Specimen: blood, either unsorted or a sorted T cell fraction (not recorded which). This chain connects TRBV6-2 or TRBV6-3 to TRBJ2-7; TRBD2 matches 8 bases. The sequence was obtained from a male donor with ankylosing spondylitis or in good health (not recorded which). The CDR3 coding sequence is TGTGCCAGCAGTACCCGGACTAGCAGGATGGCGACCTACGAGCAGTACTTC. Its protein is CASSTRTSRMATYEQYF.